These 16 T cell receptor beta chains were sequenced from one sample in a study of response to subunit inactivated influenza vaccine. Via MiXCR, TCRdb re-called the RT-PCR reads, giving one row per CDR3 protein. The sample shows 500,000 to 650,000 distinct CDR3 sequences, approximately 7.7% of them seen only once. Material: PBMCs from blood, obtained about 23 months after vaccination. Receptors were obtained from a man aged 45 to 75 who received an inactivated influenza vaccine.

For the CDR3, the DNA is TGTGCCAGCAGCTTAGGAGGGCCTAAGAACAATGAGCAGTTCTTC. This gives the protein CASSLGGPKNNEQFF. The chain carries TRBV11-2 and TRBJ2-1; the D gene is possibly TRBD2 (5 bases). V shed 1 base and J shed 5 bases, with 12 bases lying between them. Germline V lookup: CDR1 SGHAT, CDR2 FQNNGV. This CDR3 contains 15 residues.

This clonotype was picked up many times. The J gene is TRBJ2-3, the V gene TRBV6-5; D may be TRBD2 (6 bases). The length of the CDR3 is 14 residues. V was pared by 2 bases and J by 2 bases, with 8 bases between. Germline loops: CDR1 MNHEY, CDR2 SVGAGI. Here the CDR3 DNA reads TGTGCCAGCAGTTACGGAGGGGACACAGATACGCAGTATTTT. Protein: CASSYGGDTDTQYF.

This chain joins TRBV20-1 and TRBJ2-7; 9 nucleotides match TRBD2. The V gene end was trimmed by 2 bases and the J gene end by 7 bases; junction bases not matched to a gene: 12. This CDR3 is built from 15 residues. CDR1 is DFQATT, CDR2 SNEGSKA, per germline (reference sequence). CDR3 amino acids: CSARSMTAGGREQYF. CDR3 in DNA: TGCAGTGCTAGATCTATGACAGCGGGAGGTAGGGAGCAGTACTTC.

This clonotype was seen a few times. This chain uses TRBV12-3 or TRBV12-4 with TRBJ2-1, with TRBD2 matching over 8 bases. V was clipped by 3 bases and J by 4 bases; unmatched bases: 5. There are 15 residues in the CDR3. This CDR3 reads CASSLEGLVYNEQFF. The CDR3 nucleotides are TGTGCCAGCAGTTTGGAGGGACTAGTTTACAATGAGCAGTTCTTC.

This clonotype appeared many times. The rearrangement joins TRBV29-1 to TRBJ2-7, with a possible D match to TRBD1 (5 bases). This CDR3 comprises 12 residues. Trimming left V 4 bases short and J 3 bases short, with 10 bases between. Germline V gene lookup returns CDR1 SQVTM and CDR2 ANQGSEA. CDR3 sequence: CSVAWTNYEQYF. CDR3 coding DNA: TGCAGCGTTGCCTGGACAAACTACGAGCAGTACTTC.

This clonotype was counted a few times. CDR3 nucleotides: TGCAGTGCTAGAGACCTAGCGGGAGCTAGTACCGGGGAGCTGTTTTTT. It translates to CSARDLAGASTGELFF. The V gene is TRBV20-1, the J gene TRBJ2-2, with 10 bases aligning to TRBD2. This CDR3 comprises 16 residues. Germline CDR1 reads DFQATT; CDR2 reads SNEGSKA (reference sequence). The V segment lost 0 bases and the J segment 5 bases; nucleotides outside the gene matches: 6.

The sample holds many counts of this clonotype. The CDR3 region has the DNA TGCGCCAGCAGCTTGTTGGATTCCACTGAAGCTTTCTTT. This codes for CASSLLDSTEAFF. The V call is TRBV5-1, the J call TRBJ1-1; no reliable D call. V shed 1 base and J shed 4 bases, with 8 bases lying between them. This CDR3 has 13 residues. Germline V gives CDR1 SGHRS, CDR2 YFSETQ.

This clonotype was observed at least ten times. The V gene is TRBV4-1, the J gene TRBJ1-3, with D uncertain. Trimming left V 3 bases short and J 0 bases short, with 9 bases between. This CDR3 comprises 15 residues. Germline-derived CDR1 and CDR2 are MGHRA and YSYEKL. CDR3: CASSQTYNSGNTIYF. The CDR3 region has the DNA TGCGCCAGCAGCCAGACCTACAACTCTGGAAACACCATATATTTT.

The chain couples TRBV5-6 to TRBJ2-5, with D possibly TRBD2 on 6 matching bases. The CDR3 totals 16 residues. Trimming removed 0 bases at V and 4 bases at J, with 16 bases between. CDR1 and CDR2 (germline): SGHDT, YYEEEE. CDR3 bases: TGTGCCAGCAGCTTGGGAGTGGAGGGCATGCGAGAGACCCAGTACTTC. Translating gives CASSLGVEGMRETQYF.

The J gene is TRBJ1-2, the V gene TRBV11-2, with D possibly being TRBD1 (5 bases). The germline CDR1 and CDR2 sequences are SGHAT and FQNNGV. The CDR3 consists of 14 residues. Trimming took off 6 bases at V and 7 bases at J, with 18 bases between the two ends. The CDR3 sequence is CASSLRGVLGGYTF. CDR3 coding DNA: TGTGCCAGCAGTCTCCGGGGGGTTCTAGGTGGCTACACCTTC.

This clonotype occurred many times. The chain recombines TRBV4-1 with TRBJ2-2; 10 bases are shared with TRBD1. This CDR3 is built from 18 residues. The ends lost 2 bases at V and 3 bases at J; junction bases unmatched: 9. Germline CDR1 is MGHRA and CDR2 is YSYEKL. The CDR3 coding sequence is TGCGCCAGCAGCCAACCTTCCGGGACAGGGGTTGACACCGGGGAGCTGTTTTTT. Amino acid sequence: CASSQPSGTGVDTGELFF.

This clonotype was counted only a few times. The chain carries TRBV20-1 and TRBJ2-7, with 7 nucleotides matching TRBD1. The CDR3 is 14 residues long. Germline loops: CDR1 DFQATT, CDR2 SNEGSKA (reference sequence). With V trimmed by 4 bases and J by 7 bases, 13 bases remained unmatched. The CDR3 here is CSAMRQGLLREQYF. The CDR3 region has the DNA TGCAGTGCTATGAGACAGGGCTTACTGAGGGAGCAGTACTTC.

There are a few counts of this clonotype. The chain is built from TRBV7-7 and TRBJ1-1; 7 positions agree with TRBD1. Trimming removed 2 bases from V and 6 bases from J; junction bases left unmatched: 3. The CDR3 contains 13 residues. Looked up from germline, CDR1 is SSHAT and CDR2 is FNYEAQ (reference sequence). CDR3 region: CASSLYRGAEAFF. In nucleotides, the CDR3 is TGTGCCAGCAGCTTATACAGGGGTGCTGAAGCTTTCTTT.

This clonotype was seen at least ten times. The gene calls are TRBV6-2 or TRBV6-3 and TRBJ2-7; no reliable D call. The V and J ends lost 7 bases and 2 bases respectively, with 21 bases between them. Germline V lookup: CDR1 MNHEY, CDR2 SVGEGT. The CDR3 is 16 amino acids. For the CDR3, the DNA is TGTGCCAGCACCACCTCACCGGCTCTTAGAACCTACGAGCAGTACTTC. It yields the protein CASTTSPALRTYEQYF.

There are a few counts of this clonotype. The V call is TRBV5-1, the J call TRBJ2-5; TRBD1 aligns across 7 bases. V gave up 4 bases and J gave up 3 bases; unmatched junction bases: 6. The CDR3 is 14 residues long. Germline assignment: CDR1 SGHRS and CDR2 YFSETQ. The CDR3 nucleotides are TGCGCCAGCAGCGATCTAACAGGGGAAGAGACCCAGTACTTC. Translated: CASSDLTGEETQYF.

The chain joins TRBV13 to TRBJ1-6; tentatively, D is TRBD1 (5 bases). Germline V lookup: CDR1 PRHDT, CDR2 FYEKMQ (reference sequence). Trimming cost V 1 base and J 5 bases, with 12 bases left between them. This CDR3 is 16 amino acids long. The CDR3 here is CASSLDRGRNNSPLHF. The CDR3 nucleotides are TGTGCCAGCAGCTTAGATCGGGGCAGAAATAATTCACCCCTCCACTTT.